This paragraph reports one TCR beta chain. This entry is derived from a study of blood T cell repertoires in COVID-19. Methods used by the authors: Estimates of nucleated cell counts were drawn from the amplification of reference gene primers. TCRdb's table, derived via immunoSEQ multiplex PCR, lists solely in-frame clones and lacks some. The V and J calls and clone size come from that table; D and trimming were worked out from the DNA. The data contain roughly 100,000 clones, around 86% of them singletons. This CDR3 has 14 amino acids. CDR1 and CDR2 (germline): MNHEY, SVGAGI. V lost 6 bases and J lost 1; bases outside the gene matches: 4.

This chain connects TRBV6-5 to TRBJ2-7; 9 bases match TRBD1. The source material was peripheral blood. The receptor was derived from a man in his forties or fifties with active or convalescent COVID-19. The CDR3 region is CASRRTGDSYEQYF. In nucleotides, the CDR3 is TGTGCCAGCAGGCGGACAGGGGATTCCTACGAGCAGTACTTC.